The TCR beta chain described here comes from a study of cytomegalovirus exposure and HLA in healthy donors. General study results and limits: In a later analysis, donors in an Asian-associated ancestry cluster reportedly had fewer N-insertions in productive TCRs than the cohort mean. There were a few CMV-associated chains whose specificity for CMV antigens was confirmed in vitro.

Of note for this clone: What it binds is unknown.

It was with 60 Vbeta and 13 Jbeta primers that the PCR ran. Here immunoSEQ multiplex PCR was the method, and the copy in TCRdb shows in-frame clones only, minus some. This sample has about 150,000 clones, with about 80% found just once. The ends were cut back, 2 bases at V and 8 bases at J, with 18 bases in the middle. This CDR3 spans 15 amino acids. Germline V gene sequence: CDR1 KGHSH, CDR2 LQKENI. This chain joins TRBV18 and TRBJ1-2; D may be TRBD1 (5 bases). This receptor was identified in a woman aged 40 to 50 in good health and CMV-seronegative. Sample: PBMCs. CDR3 DNA: TGTGCCAGCTCACCAACGACAGAGCCCATCGGGGGCTACACCTTC. Protein: CASSPTTEPIGGYTF.